What follows are 23 T cell receptor beta chains derived from one specimen sequenced in a study of human T cells and chemical hapten exposure. This sample's time point: patch test 1, 2 weeks after DPC sensitization. Treatment: therapeutic diphenylcyclopropenone sensitization with weekly scalp DPC. TCRdb reanalysed the RACE reads using MiXCR and keeps one entry per CDR3 protein. The sample lists 60,000 to 80,000 distinct CDR3 sequences, 32% seen once, with about 10% in the top ten. The starting material was whole blood, obtained in connection with sensitization to the hapten diphenylcyclopropenone (DPC). These receptors all come from a man aged 35-49 years with alopecia areata. Some clones in this sample may be carry-over from other donors' samples.

This clonotype has only one observation. The chain links TRBV7-2 to TRBJ2-1; the D call may be TRBD1 or TRBD2 (6 bases each). Per germline, CDR1 SGHTA and CDR2 FQGNSA. CDR3 length equals 15 residues. V lost 5 bases, J lost 6 bases, and 17 bases lay in between. CDR3 sequence reads: CASSPEGGLSNEQFF. CDR3 nucleotides: TGTGCCAGCAGCCCAGAGGGGGGACTCTCCAATGAGCAGTTCTTC. Using reference TRBV7-2 and TRBJ2-1 for the parts outside the CDR3, the full variable domain is GAGVSQSPSNKVTEKGKDVELRCDPISGHTALYWYRQSLGQGLEFLIYFQGNSAPDKSGLPSDRFSAERTGGSVSTLTIQRTQQEDSAVYLCASSPEGGLSNEQFFGPGTRLTVL.

This clonotype was found a few times. The CDR3 DNA reads as TGTGCCAGCAGCCCGAATGGGGCTTACACCGGGGAGCTGTTTTTT. Translated, it gives CASSPNGAYTGELFF. The chain recombines TRBV6-1 with TRBJ2-2, with a possible D match to TRBD1 (5 bases). Deletions cut 6 bases from V and 3 bases from J, with 14 bases between. The CDR3 length is 15 residues. Germline V gives CDR1 MNHNS, CDR2 SASEGT.

This clonotype appeared a few times. CDR3 region: CASSLAGGDGYTF. CDR3 sequence (DNA): TGTGCCAGCAGCTTAGCAGGGGGAGATGGCTACACCTTC. The rearrangement links TRBV11-2 to TRBJ1-2; TRBD1 matches at 7 bases. J was trimmed by 6 bases and V by 1 base; bases with no gene match: 2. Germline CDR1 SGHAT, CDR2 FQNNGV. The CDR3 spans 13 residues.

This clonotype was counted only a few times. The chain couples TRBV28 to TRBJ1-1, with 8 nucleotides matching TRBD1. This CDR3 has 15 amino acids. Germline-derived CDR1 and CDR2 are MDHEN and SYDVKM. Unmatched junction bases numbered 6, after V lost 4 bases and J lost 2 bases. The CDR3 spells CASSSGGTGNTEAFF. The CDR3 coding sequence is TGTGCCAGCAGTTCTGGGGGGACAGGCAACACTGAAGCTTTCTTT. The whole variable domain, remainder taken from reference TRBV28 and TRBJ1-1, is DVKVTQSSRYLVKRTGEKVFLECVQDMDHENMFWYRQDPGLGLRLIYFSYDVKMKEKGDIPEGYSVSREKKERFSLILESASTNQTSMYLCASSSGGTGNTEAFFGQGTRLTVV.

There are a few counts of this clonotype. The rearrangement links TRBV27 to TRBJ1-1; D remains unclear. V shed 6 bases and J shed 6 bases, with 14 bases lying between them. CDR1 MNHEY and CDR2 SMNVEV come from the germline V gene (reference sequence). The CDR3 covers 13 residues. CDR3 in DNA: TGTGCCAGCAGACCCCGGTTGAGTCCTGAAGCTTTCTTT. This codes for CASRPRLSPEAFF.

This clonotype was seen a handful of times. This rearrangement joins TRBV9 to TRBJ2-1; tentatively, D is TRBD1 (6 bases). The V end lost 2 bases, the J end lost 4 bases, and 13 bases lay between the germline ends. The germline V gene encodes CDR1 SGDLS and CDR2 YYNGEE. The CDR3 is 15 amino acids. CDR3: CASSVQGRPYNEQFF. CDR3 sequence (DNA): TGTGCCAGCAGCGTCCAGGGGCGACCTTACAATGAGCAGTTCTTC.

This chain connects TRBV20-1 to TRBJ2-2, with 10 bases that match TRBD1. This CDR3 is built from 13 residues. J lost 7 bases, V lost 5 bases, and 4 bases had no gene match. Germline loops: CDR1 DFQATT, CDR2 SNEGSKA (reference sequence). CDR3 residues: CSALTGGVGELFF. In DNA form, the CDR3 reads TGCAGTGCTTTGACAGGGGGCGTCGGGGAGCTGTTTTTT.

The chain's CDR3 is CASSNRDSTPNEQFF. The CDR3 region has the DNA TGTGCCAGCAGCAACCGGGACTCAACCCCCAATGAGCAGTTCTTC. V and J are TRBV12-3 or TRBV12-4 and TRBJ2-1, with a tentative D call TRBD2 (6 bases). The ends were cut back, 6 bases at V and 6 bases at J, with 18 bases in the middle. The CDR3 extends over 15 amino acids.

This chain uses TRBV12-3 or TRBV12-4 with TRBJ2-3; 7 positions agree with TRBD1. The J segment lost 0 bases and the V segment lost 6 bases, leaving 3 bases of the junction unmatched. This CDR3 has 14 amino acids. The CDR3 DNA sequence: TGTGCCAGCAGGATACAGGGGAGCACAGATACGCAGTATTTT. Its translation: CASRIQGSTDTQYF.

The chain has TRBV12-3 or TRBV12-4 and TRBJ2-2; 8 bases agree with TRBD1. CDR3 size: 15 residues. The trim removed 6 bases at V and 0 bases at J, leaving 3 bases unmatched. CDR3 region: CASSTGGTNTGELFF. The CDR3 DNA is TGTGCCAGCAGCACAGGGGGAACGAACACCGGGGAGCTGTTTTTT.

V is TRBV7-3 and J is TRBJ1-1; D is possibly TRBD1 (6 bases). Germline assignment: CDR1 SGHTA and CDR2 FQGTGA. This CDR3 spans 13 amino acids. V dropped 5 bases and J dropped 5 bases, with 12 bases sitting between them. The CDR3 bases are TGTGCCAGCAGCCCTACAGGGAGGACTGAAGCTTTCTTT. Its protein product is CASSPTGRTEAFF.

This clonotype was found many times. V gene TRBV4-2 combines with J gene TRBJ2-1; D tentatively reads TRBD1 or TRBD2 (6 bases each). Germline CDR1 is LGHNA and CDR2 is YNFKEQ. The CDR3 is 16 amino acids. V lost 1 base and J 0 bases, leaving 10 bases between the germline ends. DNA for the CDR3: TGTGCCAGCAGCCAAGGCCCGGGGGCCTCCTACAATGAGCAGTTCTTC. Its translation: CASSQGPGASYNEQFF.

This clonotype was picked up a small number of times. The chain uses TRBV7-2 and TRBJ2-1; D not resolved. V gave up 2 bases and J gave up 1 base, with 9 bases separating them. This CDR3 comprises 15 residues. The germline V gene has CDR1 SGHTA and CDR2 FQGNSA. The CDR3 loop is CASSLIMLSYNEQFF. CDR3 sequence (DNA): TGTGCCAGCAGCTTAATTATGCTTTCCTACAATGAGCAGTTCTTC.

V and J are TRBV7-2 and TRBJ2-7; D is uncertain. CDR1 and CDR2 from the germline V gene are SGHTA and FQGNSA. Trimming stripped 4 bases from V and 2 bases from J, with 9 bases between. The CDR3 loop spans 13 amino acids. The chain's CDR3 is CASSSELAYEQYF. The DNA for the CDR3 is TGTGCCAGCAGCTCCGAACTTGCCTACGAGCAGTACTTC.

This clonotype occurred a few times. The gene calls are TRBV7-9 and TRBJ1-1; D call uncertain. Trimming pared 7 bases from V and 3 bases from J, leaving 6 bases between. Germline loops: CDR1 SEHNR, CDR2 FQNEAQ (reference sequence). CDR3 length equals 11 residues. CDR3 DNA sequence: TGTGCCAGCAACTCCGACACTGAAGCTTTCTTT. Its protein product is CASNSDTEAFF.

This chain connects TRBV20-1 to TRBJ2-5; 9 nucleotides agree with TRBD1. The germline V gene has CDR1 DFQATT and CDR2 SNEGSKA (reference sequence). There are 14 residues in the CDR3. Germline trimming cut 1 base from V and 7 bases from J; bases unmatched to any gene: 7. CDR3: CSARARDRVRTQYF. The CDR3 coding sequence is TGCAGTGCTAGAGCCCGGGACAGGGTGAGGACCCAGTACTTC.

The CDR3 sequence is CASSFSDHSGNTIYF. CDR3 bases: TGTGCCAGCAGTTTTTCGGACCACTCTGGAAACACCATATATTTT. The chain employs TRBV28 and TRBJ1-3; no clear D. Between the trimmed V and J ends, which lost 3 bases and 0 bases, there was a span of 9 bases. The CDR3 length is 15 residues. Germline V gives CDR1 MDHEN, CDR2 SYDVKM.

This sequence joins TRBV20-1 and TRBJ2-7, with 10 bases matching TRBD2. Germline assignment: CDR1 DFQATT and CDR2 SNEGSKA (reference sequence). This CDR3 has 15 amino acids. V lost 5 bases and J lost 3; bases outside the gene matches: 10. The CDR3 loop reads CSAANAASGSYEQYF. Written as DNA, the CDR3 is TGCAGTGCTGCTAATGCGGCTAGCGGGAGCTACGAGCAGTACTTC.

The sample holds a few counts of this clonotype. This chain joins TRBV30 and TRBJ1-4, with D maybe TRBD1 (5 bases). The V gene's germline CDR1 is GTSNPN and CDR2 SVGIG (reference sequence). This CDR3 has 13 amino acids. The ends were cut back, 5 bases at V and 8 bases at J, with 15 bases in the middle. CDR3 sequence (DNA): TGTGCCTGGGACGCGGGGAGGGGAGAAAAACTGTTTTTT. As protein: CAWDAGRGEKLFF.

This chain joins TRBV7-9 and TRBJ2-7, with D perhaps being TRBD1 or TRBD2 (5 bases each). The CDR3 consists of 15 residues. CDR1 and CDR2 (germline): SEHNR, FQNEAQ (reference sequence). Trimming removed 5 bases from V and 7 bases from J, with 21 bases in between. CDR3 residues: CASSPIGTDLLEQYF. For the CDR3, the DNA is TGTGCCAGCAGCCCGATTGGGACCGATCTTTTAGAGCAGTACTTC.

This clonotype was observed once. The chain uses TRBV6-6 and TRBJ1-2; TRBD1 is a possible D gene (6 bases). Trimming shortened V by 0 bases and J by 0 bases, and 11 bases separated the two germline ends. The CDR3 length is 16 residues. CDR1 is MNHNY and CDR2 is SVGAGI in the germline V gene (reference sequence). The CDR3 loop reads CASSYSAGAANYGYTF. In DNA, the CDR3 is TGTGCCAGCAGTTACTCGGCGGGGGCTGCTAACTATGGCTACACCTTC.

The rearrangement joins TRBV9 to TRBJ2-1; D not resolved. CDR1 is SGDLS, CDR2 YYNGEE, per germline. The CDR3 covers 14 residues. V lost 0 bases and J lost 10, with 14 bases in between. CDR3 DNA: TGTGCCAGCAGCGTAGACCCCGGCTTAGGAGAGCAGTTCTTC. It yields the protein CASSVDPGLGEQFF.

The J gene is TRBJ2-2, the V gene TRBV5-6; tentative D call: TRBD1 (6 bases). Germline-derived CDR1 and CDR2 are SGHDT and YYEEEE. CDR3 length equals 13 residues. V lost 4 bases and J lost 8, with 12 bases in between. Written as DNA, the CDR3 is TGTGCCAGCAGCCTACCAGGGGCGGGGGAGCTGTTTTTT. Translation gives CASSLPGAGELFF.